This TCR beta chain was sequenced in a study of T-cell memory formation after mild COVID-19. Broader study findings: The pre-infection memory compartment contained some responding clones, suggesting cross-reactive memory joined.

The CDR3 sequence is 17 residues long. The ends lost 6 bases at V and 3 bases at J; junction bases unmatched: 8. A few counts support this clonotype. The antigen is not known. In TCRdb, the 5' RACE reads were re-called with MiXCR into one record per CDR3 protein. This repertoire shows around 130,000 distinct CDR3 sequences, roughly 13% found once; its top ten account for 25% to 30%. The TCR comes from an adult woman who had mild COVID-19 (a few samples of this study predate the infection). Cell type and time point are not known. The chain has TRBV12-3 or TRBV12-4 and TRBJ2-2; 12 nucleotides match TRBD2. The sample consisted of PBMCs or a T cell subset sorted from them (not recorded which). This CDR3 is CASRFWASGGDTGELFF. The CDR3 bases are TGTGCCAGCAGATTTTGGGCTAGCGGGGGGGACACCGGGGAGCTGTTTTTT.